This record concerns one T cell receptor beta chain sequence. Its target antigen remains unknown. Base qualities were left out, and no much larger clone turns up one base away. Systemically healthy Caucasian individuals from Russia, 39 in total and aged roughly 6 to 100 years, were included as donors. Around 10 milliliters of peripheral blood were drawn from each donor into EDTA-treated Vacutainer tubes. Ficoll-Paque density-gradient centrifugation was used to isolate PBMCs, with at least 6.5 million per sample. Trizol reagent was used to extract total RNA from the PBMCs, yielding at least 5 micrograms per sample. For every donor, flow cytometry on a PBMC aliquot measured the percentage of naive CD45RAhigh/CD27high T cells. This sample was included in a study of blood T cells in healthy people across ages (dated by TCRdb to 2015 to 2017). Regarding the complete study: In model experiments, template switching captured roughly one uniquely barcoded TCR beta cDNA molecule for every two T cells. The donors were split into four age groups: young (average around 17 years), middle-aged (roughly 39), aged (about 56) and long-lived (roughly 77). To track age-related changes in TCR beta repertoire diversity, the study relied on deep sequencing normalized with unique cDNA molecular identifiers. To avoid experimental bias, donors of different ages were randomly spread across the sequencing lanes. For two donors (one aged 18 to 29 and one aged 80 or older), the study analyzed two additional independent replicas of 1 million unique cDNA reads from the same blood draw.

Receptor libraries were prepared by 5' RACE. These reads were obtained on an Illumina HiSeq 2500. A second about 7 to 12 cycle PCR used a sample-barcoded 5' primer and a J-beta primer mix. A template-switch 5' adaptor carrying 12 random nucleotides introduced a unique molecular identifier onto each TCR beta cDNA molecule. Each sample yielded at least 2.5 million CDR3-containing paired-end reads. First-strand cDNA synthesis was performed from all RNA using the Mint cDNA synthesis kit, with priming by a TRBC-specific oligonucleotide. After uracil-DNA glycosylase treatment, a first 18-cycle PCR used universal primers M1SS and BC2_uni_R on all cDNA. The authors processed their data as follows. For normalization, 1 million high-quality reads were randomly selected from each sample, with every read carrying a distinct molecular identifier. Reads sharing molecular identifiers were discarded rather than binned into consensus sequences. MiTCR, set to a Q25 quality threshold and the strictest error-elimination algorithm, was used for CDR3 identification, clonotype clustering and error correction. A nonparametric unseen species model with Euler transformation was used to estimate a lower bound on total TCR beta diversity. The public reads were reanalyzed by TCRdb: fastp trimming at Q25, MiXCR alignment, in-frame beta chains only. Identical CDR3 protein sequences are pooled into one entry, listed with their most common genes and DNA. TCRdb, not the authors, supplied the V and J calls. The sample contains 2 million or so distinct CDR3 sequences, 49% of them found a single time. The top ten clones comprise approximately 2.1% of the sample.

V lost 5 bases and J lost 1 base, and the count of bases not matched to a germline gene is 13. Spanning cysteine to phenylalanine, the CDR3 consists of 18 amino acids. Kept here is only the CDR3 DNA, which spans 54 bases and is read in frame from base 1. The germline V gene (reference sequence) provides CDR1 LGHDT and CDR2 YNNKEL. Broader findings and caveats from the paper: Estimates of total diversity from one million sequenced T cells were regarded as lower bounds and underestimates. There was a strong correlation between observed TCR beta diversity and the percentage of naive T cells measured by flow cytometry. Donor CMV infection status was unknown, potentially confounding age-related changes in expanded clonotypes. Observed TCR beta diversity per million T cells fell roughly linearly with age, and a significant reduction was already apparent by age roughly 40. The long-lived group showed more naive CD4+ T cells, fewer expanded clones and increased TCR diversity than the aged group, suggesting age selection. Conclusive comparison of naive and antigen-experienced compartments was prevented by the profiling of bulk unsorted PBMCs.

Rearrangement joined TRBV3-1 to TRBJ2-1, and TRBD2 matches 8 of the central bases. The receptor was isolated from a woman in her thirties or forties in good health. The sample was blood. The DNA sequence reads TGTGCCAGCAGCTCCCACGGCGGGGGGCAGGTTTCCTACAATGAGCAGTTCTTC. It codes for CASSSHGGGQVSYNEQFF.